This TCR beta chain originates from a study of Graves' ophthalmopathy and Graves' hyperthyroidism. Findings and caveats of the study: Blood also held most thyroid clonotypes expanded above 0.001 frequency.

Scientists amplified the TCR beta CDR3 regions from RNA transcripts. Second-round multiplex PCR followed a first-round RT-PCR using HTBI primers. TCRdb used MiXCR to reprocess the multiplex PCR reads, holding one entry per CDR3 protein. The table includes about 740,000 distinct CDR3 sequences, 40% detected once. In this sample, this clonotype turned up a few times. Its antigen is not identified. The CDR3 is made up of 16 amino acids. J gave up 4 bases and V 2 bases, and 7 bases lay outside the gene matches. Germline CDR1 SGHAT, CDR2 FQNNGV. The rearrangement uses TRBV11-2 and TRBJ1-1; TRBD1 agrees at 10 bases. This clonotype was sampled from an adult man with Graves' ophthalmopathy. The material sequenced was peripheral blood. In DNA, the CDR3 is TGTGCCAGCAGCTTATGGGGGACAGGGGTTCCCACTGAAGCTTTCTTT. Translating it yields CASSLWGTGVPTEAFF.